These 27 T cell receptor beta chains originate from one sample sequenced in a study of blood T cell repertoires in COVID-19. Repertoires were generated with immunoSEQ multiplex PCR, while TCRdb's copy carries only in-frame clones and drops some. The data hold some 220,000 clones, with 80% to 85% observed a single time. The source material was peripheral blood. These receptors originate from a woman in her sixties with acute or convalescent COVID-19.

J is TRBJ1-3 and V is TRBV9; 9 bases are a match to TRBD1. Germline-derived CDR1 and CDR2 are SGDLS and YYNGEE. V was pared by 4 bases and J by 3 bases, with 5 bases of the junction left unmatched. This CDR3 has 15 residues. Here the CDR3 reads CASSPGTGIGNTIYF. For the CDR3, the DNA is TGTGCCAGCAGCCCTGGGACAGGGATTGGAAACACCATATATTTT.

The J gene is TRBJ1-5, the V gene TRBV30; TRBD1 matches 8 bases. Germline V gives CDR1 GTSNPN, CDR2 SVGIG (reference sequence). Trimming at V came to 3 bases and at J to 3 bases, leaving 7 bases not matched to a gene. The CDR3 spans 15 residues. In DNA, the CDR3 is TGTGCCTGGAGCCAGGGCAGGGGGCACAATCAGCCCCAGCATTTT. It codes for CAWSQGRGHNQPQHF.

The DNA for the CDR3 is TGTGCCAGCAGTTTTTCGGGGGGGTCGAACACCGGGGAGCTGTTTTTT. This encodes CASSFSGGSNTGELFF. The chain employs TRBV27 and TRBJ2-2; 8 bases line up with TRBD2. The CDR3 is 16 residues long. The V gene's germline CDR1 is MNHEY and CDR2 SMNVEV (reference sequence). V lost 3 bases and J lost 0; bases outside the gene matches: 3.

This sequence joins TRBV11-2 and TRBJ2-3; a possible D gene is TRBD1 (6 bases). Looked up from germline, CDR1 is SGHAT and CDR2 is FQNNGV. Trimming pared 5 bases from V and 5 bases from J, leaving 14 bases between. The CDR3 runs to 14 residues. CDR3 nucleotides: TGTGCCAGCAGCGGGGGCCGAGGGGGAGATACGCAGTATTTT. Amino acid sequence: CASSGGRGGDTQYF. The variable domain in full, with the rest retrieved from reference TRBV11-2 and TRBJ2-3, is EAGVAQSPRYKIIEKRQSVAFWCNPISGHATLYWYQQILGQGPKLLIQFQNNGVVDDSQLPKDRFSAERLKGVDSTLKIQPAKLEDSAVYLCASSGGRGGDTQYFGPGTRLTVL.

The V and J genes are TRBV14 and TRBJ2-2, with 7 bases fitting TRBD1. The CDR3 has 18 amino acids. V lost 4 bases to trimming and J lost 2 bases; unmatched junction nucleotides: 13. Germline-derived CDR1 and CDR2 are SGHDN and FVKESK. The CDR3 loop is CASSPQLLTGKNTGELFF. In nucleotides, the CDR3 is TGTGCCAGCAGCCCACAGTTGCTGACAGGGAAAAACACCGGGGAGCTGTTTTTT.

This clone was seen a single time. The chain has TRBV4-3 and TRBJ2-2, with D perhaps TRBD2 (6 bases). Germline V gives CDR1 LGHNA, CDR2 YSLEER. Deletions cut 1 base from V and 5 bases from J, with 8 bases between. The CDR3 has 14 amino acids. The CDR3 loop is CASSQVGGTGELFF. In nucleotides, the CDR3 is TGCGCCAGCAGCCAAGTCGGGGGAACCGGGGAGCTGTTTTTT.

V and J are TRBV12-5 and TRBJ2-7; possible D gene TRBD2, 6 bases. The CDR3 has 13 residues. V dropped 0 bases and J dropped 6 bases, with 9 bases sitting between them. Germline CDR1 is LGHNT and CDR2 is FRNRAP. The CDR3 loop reads CASGLVLEGEQYF. In nucleotides, the CDR3 is TGTGCTAGTGGTTTGGTACTGGAGGGCGAGCAGTACTTC. Looking up the rest from reference TRBV12-5 and TRBJ2-7 gives the full variable domain: DARVTQTPRHKVTEMGQEVTMRCQPILGHNTVFWYRQTMMQGLELLAYFRNRAPLDDSGMPKDRFSAEMPDATLATLKIQPSEPRDSAVYFCASGLVLEGEQYFGPGTRLTVT.

This clone was counted a few times. This chain joins TRBV5-4 and TRBJ1-2, with D tentatively TRBD1 (6 bases). This CDR3 is built from 13 residues. V lost 4 bases, J lost 8 bases, and 15 bases lay in between. Germline CDR1 is SGHNT and CDR2 is YYREEE (reference sequence). CDR3 residues: CASSPQGRDGYTF. CDR3 DNA: TGTGCCAGCAGCCCACAGGGTAGAGACGGCTACACCTTC.

This chain joins TRBV19 and TRBJ1-2; 9 bases align to TRBD1. CDR1 is LNHDA, CDR2 SQIVND, per germline (reference sequence). The trim removed 4 bases at V and 2 bases at J, leaving 5 bases unmatched. This CDR3 contains 15 residues. Written as DNA, the CDR3 is TGTGCCAGTAGTACGGGACAGGGTGCGAACTATGGCTACACCTTC. This sequence encodes CASSTGQGANYGYTF.

The CDR3 nucleotides read TGTGCCATCAGTGATCTAGGGAGGGACTCTGGAAACACCATATATTTT. Protein: CAISDLGRDSGNTIYF. The chain recombines TRBV10-3 with TRBJ1-3; D unclear. CDR1 and CDR2 (germline): ENHRY, SYGVKD. This CDR3 comprises 16 residues. Trimming took off 3 bases at V and 0 bases at J, with 12 bases between the two ends.

This chain links TRBV4-3 with TRBJ1-1, with D possibly TRBD1 on 5 matching bases. The CDR3 totals 14 residues. The germline gives CDR1 LGHNA, CDR2 YSLEER. V lost 3 bases, J lost 1 base, and 9 bases lay in between. The CDR3 nucleotides read TGCGCCAGCAGCCAGGGGCAGGGGAACACTGAAGCTTTCTTT. Its translation is CASSQGQGNTEAFF.

The CDR3 spells CASSAGTANQPQHF. The CDR3 nucleotides read TGTGCCAGCTCAGCTGGGACAGCTAATCAGCCCCAGCATTTT. The rearrangement links TRBV18 to TRBJ1-5; the match to TRBD1 covers 7 bases. From germline, CDR1 is KGHSH and CDR2 LQKENI. The CDR3 covers 14 residues. Trimming took 5 bases from V and 4 from J; bases not matched to a gene: 5.

For this clone: The same CDR3 arises from other DNA sequences in this sample as well. V gene TRBV6-5 combines with J gene TRBJ1-5; 9 bases are shared with TRBD1. Germline assignment: CDR1 MNHEY and CDR2 SVGAGI. This CDR3 is 13 amino acids long. The ends lost 8 bases at V and 4 bases at J; junction bases unmatched: 3. The CDR3 reads CASRDRENQPQHF. The CDR3 nucleotides are TGTGCCAGCCGGGACAGGGAAAATCAGCCCCAGCATTTT.

The chain joins TRBV4-1 to TRBJ2-5; 10 bases map to TRBD1. Germline trimming cut 0 bases from V and 4 bases from J; bases unmatched to any gene: 11. The CDR3 extends over 18 amino acids. The V gene's germline CDR1 is MGHRA and CDR2 YSYEKL. The CDR3 protein is CASSQDLTGQGYGETQYF. CDR3 in DNA: TGCGCCAGCAGCCAAGATTTAACGGGACAGGGGTACGGAGAGACCCAGTACTTC.

CDR3 sequence: CASSLGGLGTLYEQYF. The DNA of the CDR3 is TGTGCCAGCAGCTTAGGCGGACTAGGAACCCTCTACGAGCAGTACTTC. The chain joins TRBV13 to TRBJ2-7, with 7 bases that match TRBD2. The V gene end was trimmed by 0 bases and the J gene end by 3 bases; junction bases not matched to a gene: 8. Germline loops: CDR1 PRHDT, CDR2 FYEKMQ (reference sequence). The CDR3 is 16 residues long.

This chain links TRBV7-2 with TRBJ1-2, with TRBD1 as a possible D gene (5 bases). The V end was cut by 3 bases, the J end by 5 bases, with 16 bases between. Germline CDR1 reads SGHTA; CDR2 reads FQGNSA. CDR3 length: 15 amino acids. CDR3 DNA sequence: TGTGCCAGCAGCTTCATCGGGGTGGGGGGTTATGGCTACACCTTC. Translating gives CASSFIGVGGYGYTF.

The J gene is TRBJ1-3, the V gene TRBV2, with D unclear. V gave up 6 bases and J gave up 4 bases, with 13 bases separating them. Germline CDR1 and CDR2: SNHLY and FYNNEI. This CDR3 has 14 residues. CDR3 DNA: TGTGCCAGCAGGGGGATACTAGCCGGAAACACCATATATTTT. Amino acids: CASRGILAGNTIYF.

As for this clone: Other nucleotide sequences from this sample produce the same CDR3. CDR3 DNA sequence: TGTGCCAGCAGTTTCGGGGGGTATGGCTACACCTTC. Amino acid sequence: CASSFGGYGYTF. V gene TRBV12-3 or TRBV12-4 combines with J gene TRBJ1-2; D perhaps matches TRBD1 (5 bases). V dropped 3 bases and J dropped 5 bases, with 7 bases sitting between them. CDR3 length: 12 residues.

The sample holds a few counts of this clone. The V call is TRBV5-1, the J call TRBJ1-2; 9 positions agree with TRBD1. This CDR3 spans 16 amino acids. Germline CDR1 is SGHRS and CDR2 is YFSETQ. V was clipped by 2 bases and J by 4 bases; unmatched bases: 9. The CDR3 region has the DNA TGCGCCAGCAGCTTTGAAGGACAGGGGCTCGGCTATGGCTACACCTTC. Amino acids: CASSFEGQGLGYGYTF. The full variable domain, completed using reference TRBV5-1 and TRBJ1-2, is KAGVTQTPRYLIKTRGQQVTLSCSPISGHRSVSWYQQTPGQGLQFLFEYFSETQRNKGNFPGRFSGRQFSNSRSEMNVSTLELGDSALYLCASSFEGQGLGYGYTFGSGTRLTVV.

This clone was seen more than once but under ten times. The chain joins TRBV12-3 or TRBV12-4 to TRBJ1-2; the D is unclear. Trimming took 5 bases from V and 0 from J, leaving 7 bases between them. This CDR3 is built from 13 residues. The CDR3 sequence: CASSPLTNYGYTF. In nucleotides, the CDR3 is TGTGCCAGCAGTCCACTCACTAACTATGGCTACACCTTC.

This chain joins TRBV5-4 and TRBJ1-2; D may be TRBD1 (5 bases). The CDR3 extends over 14 amino acids. CDR1 and CDR2 from the germline V gene are SGHNT and YYREEE (reference sequence). The V gene lost 0 bases and the J gene lost 5 bases, with 11 bases spanning the gap. CDR3 coding DNA: TGTGCCAGCAGCTTGGACGGGGAGGGGTATGGCTACACCTTC. Its translation is CASSLDGEGYGYTF.

V usage is TRBV10-3 and J usage is TRBJ1-2; 8 nucleotides agree with TRBD1. The germline CDR1 and CDR2 sequences are ENHRY and SYGVKD. The CDR3 has 14 residues. V shed 6 bases, J shed 2 bases, and the junction held 5 bases outside the gene matches. The CDR3 DNA reads as TGTGCCATCAGCAAGGACAGGGTCAACTATGGCTACACCTTC. It specifies CAISKDRVNYGYTF.

The chain combines TRBV5-1 with TRBJ2-4, with 9 positions matching TRBD1. The CDR3 has 18 residues. V gave up 4 bases and J gave up 3 bases; unmatched junction bases: 14. Germline CDR1 is SGHRS and CDR2 is YFSETQ. This chain's CDR3 is CASSDGGPGQGGKNIQYF. CDR3 nucleotide sequence: TGCGCCAGCAGCGATGGGGGGCCGGGACAGGGCGGCAAAAACATTCAGTACTTC.

About this clone: Other nucleotide sequences in the sample specify the same CDR3. This sequence joins TRBV6-5 and TRBJ1-2, with TRBD1 matching over 8 bases. J gave up 4 bases and V 2 bases, and 3 bases lay outside the gene matches. CDR3 size: 14 residues. Germline CDR1 and CDR2: MNHEY and SVGAGI. Here the CDR3 DNA reads TGTGCCAGCAGTTACGACAGGGGAAGCTATGGCTACACCTTC. Translation: CASSYDRGSYGYTF.

The genes are TRBV19 and TRBJ1-1; TRBD1 agrees at 7 bases. The ends lost 5 bases at V and 1 base at J; junction bases unmatched: 4. The germline V gene has CDR1 LNHDA and CDR2 SQIVND (reference sequence). The CDR3 has 14 amino acids. CDR3 DNA sequence: TGTGCCAGTAGTCTACAGGGGCGGAACACTGAAGCTTTCTTT. It specifies CASSLQGRNTEAFF.

V and J are TRBV5-1 and TRBJ2-2; 7 bases line up with TRBD1. Germline CDR1 SGHRS, CDR2 YFSETQ. The CDR3 runs to 17 residues. Trimming took 0 bases from V and 0 from J; bases not matched to a gene: 5. DNA for the CDR3: TGCGCCAGCAGCTTGGCCTCAGGGGGAACGAACACCGGGGAGCTGTTTTTT. Amino acid sequence: CASSLASGGTNTGELFF.

The J gene is TRBJ2-1, the V gene TRBV7-9, with D tentatively TRBD1 (5 bases). Germline-derived CDR1 and CDR2 are SEHNR and FQNEAQ (reference sequence). Trimming took 1 base from V and 4 from J, leaving 17 bases between them. The CDR3 consists of 17 residues. CDR3 in amino acids: CASSLDFREGLYNEQFF. Here the CDR3 DNA reads TGTGCCAGCAGCTTAGATTTCAGGGAAGGATTATACAATGAGCAGTTCTTC. The variable domain in full, completed from reference TRBV7-9 and TRBJ2-1, reads DTGVSQNPRHKITKRGQNVTFRCDPISEHNRLYWYRQTLGQGPEFLTYFQNEAQLEKSRLLSDRFSAERPKGSFSTLEIQRTEQGDSAMYLCASSLDFREGLYNEQFFGPGTRLTVL.